These T cell receptor beta chains were read from a single sample in a study of blood T cells in healthy people across ages. MiXCR, applied by TCRdb to the 5' RACE reads, yields one record per CDR3 protein. Here the sample spans about 680,000 distinct CDR3 sequences, 49% being singletons. Sequenced input: blood. The receptor set was obtained from a woman in her fifties or sixties in good health. CDR3s include the opening cysteine and the closing phenylalanine or tryptophan. The D gene is left open where the match is weak. Size is stated for part of the rows, as once, few or many counts, or as a class when the clone is expanded.

CDR3nt,CDR3aa,j_gene,v_gene,d_gene,abundance
TGTGCCAGCAGCGGAGCGCACTGGGGCCCGAACACTGAAGCTTTCTTT,CASSGAHWGPNTEAFF,TRBJ1-1,TRBV9,NA,NA
TGTGCCAGCAGCGTATGGGGGGCTAGGGACGAGCAGTACTTC,CASSVWGARDEQYF,TRBJ2-7,TRBV9,NA,few
TGTGCCAGCAGCCGTAGCGGCCTTTACAATGAGCAGTTCTTC,CASSRSGLYNEQFF,TRBJ2-1,TRBV12-3/TRBV12-4,NA,NA
TGTGCCAGCTCCCGGCGGGAAACAGCAACTAATGAAAAACTGTTTTTT,CASSRRETATNEKLFF,TRBJ1-4,TRBV19,NA,NA
TGCAGTGCTAGAGGACAGGGGGGCGCCTACGAGCAGTACTTC,CSARGQGGAYEQYF,TRBJ2-7,TRBV20-1,TRBD1,NA
TGTGCCAGCAGTCCCCACATCGGGACAGGGCTGCAGTACTTC,CASSPHIGTGLQYF,TRBJ2-5,TRBV2,TRBD1,NA
TGTGCCAGCAGCGTGGGACAGCTCTTAGGCTACACCTTC,CASSVGQLLGYTF,TRBJ1-2,TRBV6-1,TRBD1,NA
TGTGCCAGCTCACGGGACAGGTATGACGAGCAGTACTTC,CASSRDRYDEQYF,TRBJ2-7,TRBV18,TRBD1,NA
TGTGCCAGCAGCCCCCTGGACAGGGGAAGAAATGAGCAGTTCTTC,CASSPLDRGRNEQFF,TRBJ2-1,TRBV7-2,TRBD1,NA
TGTGCCAGCAGCGTATCCCGGGCCAGGATGGGTGATACGCAGTATTTT,CASSVSRARMGDTQYF,TRBJ2-3,TRBV9,NA,NA
TGTGCCAGCAGCTTCCCGGGCTGGTACAATGAGCAGTTCTTC,CASSFPGWYNEQFF,TRBJ2-1,TRBV7-8,NA,NA
TGTGCCAGCAGCTTGGTGACACTTCAGAACACTGAAGCTTTCTTT,CASSLVTLQNTEAFF,TRBJ1-1,TRBV5-6,NA,NA
TGTGCCAGCAGCTTAGAGGGGGGGACTATCTATGGCTACACCTTC,CASSLEGGTIYGYTF,TRBJ1-2,TRBV11-2,NA,NA
TGCGCCAGCAGCACGGACAGCGGTAACTATGGCTACACCTTC,CASSTDSGNYGYTF,TRBJ1-2,TRBV5-1,NA,NA
TGTGCCAGCAGTTACAGGGAGTGGGGCACAGATACGCAGTATTTT,CASSYREWGTDTQYF,TRBJ2-3,TRBV2,NA,NA
TGTGCCAGCAGCATCAACCCCGGGACAGGGTATAATAGCAATCAGCCCCAGCATTTT,CASSINPGTGYNSNQPQHF,TRBJ1-5,TRBV4-2,TRBD1,NA
TGTGCCATCTCCCAACTGGGGGGAGACGAGACCCAGTACTTC,CAISQLGGDETQYF,TRBJ2-5,TRBV10-3,NA,NA